This TCR beta chain was sequenced for a study of shared clonotypes between healthy human individuals. Study context: CD4 naive and CD4 memory each took three plates per donor, while CD8 naive took two and CD8 memory one. Whole-study results and caveats: A handful of donors held roughly 5% of naive CD4 clonotypes in common.

Profiled with immunoSEQ multiplex PCR; TCRdb holds only in-frame clones, not every one. The sample holds millions of clones, about 93% seen once. As regards this clone: Its cognate antigen is unknown.

Terminally differentiated effector memory CD45RA+ cells were excluded by CCR7 positive selection of CD45RO-negative cells. CDR1 SGDLS and CDR2 YYNGEE come from the germline V gene. V was cut by 7 bases and J by 6 bases, with 19 bases left in between. The CDR3 is made up of 14 amino acids. The V call is TRBV9, the J call TRBJ1-2, with D perhaps matching TRBD1 (6 bases). Sequencing was done on a sample of naive CD8+ T cells from PBMCs. The clonotype was recovered from a young man in good health. Some clones in this sample may be carry-over from other donors' samples. Here the CDR3 reads CASGSTRGVNGYTF. The CDR3 DNA reads as TGTGCCAGCGGGTCTACCAGGGGAGTAAATGGCTACACCTTC.